This is a list of T cell receptor beta chains from one sample in a study of T-cell reconstitution after alpha-beta-depleted transplantation in children. TCRdb used MiXCR to reprocess the PCR reads, holding one entry per CDR3 protein. The sample consists of about 400,000 distinct CDR3 sequences, 13% of them appearing once. The material was PBMCs, obtained from the stem cell graft. These receptors came from a human donor who donated a stem cell graft to a child with Fanconi anemia. Each CDR3 is given with its conserved first and last residue. D genes are given only for firm matches. Clone size is shown for a subset of rows, as once, few, many or a class of expanded clone.

>-|TRBJ1-1|-|TRBV12-3/TRBV12-4
TGTGCCAGCAGTTTTCAACAGGGAATCACTGAAGCTTTCTTT
CASSFQQGITEAFF
>-|TRBJ1-1|-|TRBV28
TGTGCCAGCAGTTCTACGGGGGACGTCTTGAACACTGAAGCTTTCTTT
CASSSTGDVLNTEAFF
>many|TRBJ1-1|-|TRBV7-9
TGTGCCAGCAGCTTAGCTGACAGAAGGAACACTGAAGCTTTCTTT
CASSLADRRNTEAFF
>many|TRBJ1-5|-|TRBV10-2
TGCGCCAGCAGTGGAGGGGTGGGTCAGCCCCAGCATTTT
CASSGGVGQPQHF
>many|TRBJ2-3|-|TRBV4-2
TGTGCCAGCAGCCAAGGTGGGTCTTTCGGCACAGATACGCAGTATTTT
CASSQGGSFGTDTQYF
>many|TRBJ2-2|-|TRBV11-1
TGTGCCAGCAGTCCAGATCTCACCGGGGAGCTGTTTTTT
CASSPDLTGELFF
>many|TRBJ2-1|TRBD2|TRBV29-1
TGCAGCGTTTTAACCGGGACTAGTAGTGAGCAGTTCTTC
CSVLTGTSSEQFF
>many|TRBJ1-5|-|TRBV28
TGTGCCAGCACCGAGTTCAATCAGCCCCAGCATTTT
CASTEFNQPQHF
>-|TRBJ1-1|TRBD1|TRBV6-1
TGTGCCAGCAGGAGAACAGGGGTTCAGGGGGCTGAAGCTTTCTTT
CASRRTGVQGAEAFF
>few|TRBJ2-2|-|TRBV10-3
TGTGCCATCAGTGAGTCTGAGCTAACCGGGGAGCTGTTTTTT
CAISESELTGELFF
>many|TRBJ1-2|TRBD1|TRBV5-1
TGCGCCAGCAGCAAAGGACAGGAGAACTATGGCTACACCTTC
CASSKGQENYGYTF
>many|TRBJ1-3|TRBD1|TRBV10-3
TGTGCCATTCGGGACAGGGTAGCCGGAAACACCATATATTTT
CAIRDRVAGNTIYF
>many|TRBJ2-7|-|TRBV6-5
TGTGCCAGCAGTAACCGGGACATATGGGGCGAGCAGTACTTC
CASSNRDIWGEQYF
>-|TRBJ2-1|TRBD2|TRBV7-9
TGTGCCAGCACTAACGGCGGCGGGGGGCTCCACAATGAGCAGTTCTTC
CASTNGGGGLHNEQFF
>-|TRBJ1-3|TRBD1|TRBV20-1
TGCAGTGCCCCGGACAGGGACAACACCATATATTTT
CSAPDRDNTIYF
>few|TRBJ2-2|-|TRBV10-1
TGCGCCAGCATAACTAGCTTGAACACCGGGGAGCTGTTTTTT
CASITSLNTGELFF
>-|TRBJ2-3|-|TRBV10-2
TGCGCCAGCAGTGAGCAGGTGGGGGGACATTTAGATACGCAGTATTTT
CASSEQVGGHLDTQYF
>few|TRBJ2-1|-|TRBV6-1
TGTGCCAGCATTGACAGCGGGACATTCAATGAGCAGTTCTTC
CASIDSGTFNEQFF
>-|TRBJ2-4|TRBD1|TRBV28
TGTGCCAGCAGTTCCCGGGACAGGGGCAAACAAGGCAAAAACATTCAGTACTTC
CASSSRDRGKQGKNIQYF
>few|TRBJ1-3|-|TRBV10-3
TGTGCCATCAGTCCCCAAGGACTCTCTGGAAACACCATATATTTT
CAISPQGLSGNTIYF
>-|TRBJ1-3|-|TRBV18
TGTGCCAGCTCACAACAGCCCGGGACGGTCTCTGGAAACACCATATATTTT
CASSQQPGTVSGNTIYF
>many|TRBJ2-7|-|TRBV20-1
TGCAGTGCCGCCATCGGACGCCTCTCCTACGAGCAGTACTTC
CSAAIGRLSYEQYF
>-|TRBJ2-6|TRBD2|TRBV20-1
TGCAGTGCAACAGCGGGGGCATACGGGGCCAACGTCCTGACTTTC
CSATAGAYGANVLTF
>many|TRBJ1-1|-|TRBV12-3/TRBV12-4
TGTGCCAGCAGTTATAAGAGCTACACTGAAGCTTTCTTT
CASSYKSYTEAFF
>-|TRBJ1-2|-|TRBV28
TGTGCCAGCAAATTGGAGCTTCGGGGTGGCGGCTACACCTTC
CASKLELRGGGYTF
>few|TRBJ2-5|-|TRBV6-2/TRBV6-3
TGTGCCAGCAGTTTCCAACTAGGGACCCAGTACTTC
CASSFQLGTQYF
>-|TRBJ2-6|-|TRBV27
TGTGCCAGCAGCCGCGGACTTTCCTCTGGGGCCAACGTCCTGACTTTC
CASSRGLSSGANVLTF
>many|TRBJ1-1|TRBD1|TRBV5-1
TGTGCCAGCAGCTTAAACAGGGGGAACACTGAAGCTTTCTTT
CASSLNRGNTEAFF
>few|TRBJ2-5|-|TRBV2
TGTGCCAGCAGATTTGACGGGACGGAAGAGACCCAGTACTTC
CASRFDGTEETQYF
>many|TRBJ2-3|-|TRBV18
TGTGCCAGCTCCCCCGTAGGGGGGGGCACAGATACGCAGTATTTT
CASSPVGGGTDTQYF
>-|TRBJ1-2|TRBD1|TRBV6-1
TGTGCCAGCAGTGAAGGGTTTCTACAGGGGGATCCTAACTATGGCTACACCTTC
CASSEGFLQGDPNYGYTF
>few|TRBJ1-5|-|TRBV19
TGTGCCAGTTTGGCTGCTCCTCAGCCCCAGCATTTT
CASLAAPQPQHF
>few|TRBJ1-6|-|TRBV12-3/TRBV12-4
TGTGCCAGCAGTTTGCCCCTCCAAGAGAATTCACCCCTCCACTTT
CASSLPLQENSPLHF
>-|TRBJ1-1|TRBD1|TRBV20-1
TGCAGTCCGCCCCCCGCGGGACAGCTCAACACTGAAGCTTTCTTT
CSPPPAGQLNTEAFF
>many|TRBJ2-1|-|TRBV28
TGTGCCAGCACCTTAGGGAGGAATGAGCAGTTCTTC
CASTLGRNEQFF
>-|TRBJ1-1|TRBD1|TRBV5-6
TGTGCCAGCAGCGGGGGGGACAGTTCATGGACTGAAGCTTTCTTT
CASSGGDSSWTEAFF
>-|TRBJ2-1|-|TRBV18
TGTGCCAGCTCAACCCAACTGGACGTGGGGGGGCCTCTCAATGAGCAGTTCTTC
CASSTQLDVGGPLNEQFF